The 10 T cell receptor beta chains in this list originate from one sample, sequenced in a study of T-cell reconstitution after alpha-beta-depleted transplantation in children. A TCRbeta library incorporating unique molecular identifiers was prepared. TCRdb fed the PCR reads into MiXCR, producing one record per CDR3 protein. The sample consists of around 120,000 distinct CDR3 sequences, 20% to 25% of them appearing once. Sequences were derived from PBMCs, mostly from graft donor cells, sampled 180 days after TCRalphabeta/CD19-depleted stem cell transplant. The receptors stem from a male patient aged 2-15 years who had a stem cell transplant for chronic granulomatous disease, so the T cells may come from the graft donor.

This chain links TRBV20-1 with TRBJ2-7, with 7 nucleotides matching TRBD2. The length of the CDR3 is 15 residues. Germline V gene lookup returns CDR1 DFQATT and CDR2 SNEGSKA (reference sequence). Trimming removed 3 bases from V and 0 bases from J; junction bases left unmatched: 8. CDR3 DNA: TGCAGTGCTAGTACCCCCGGCGGGAGCTCCTACGAGCAGTACTTC. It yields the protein CSASTPGGSSYEQYF.

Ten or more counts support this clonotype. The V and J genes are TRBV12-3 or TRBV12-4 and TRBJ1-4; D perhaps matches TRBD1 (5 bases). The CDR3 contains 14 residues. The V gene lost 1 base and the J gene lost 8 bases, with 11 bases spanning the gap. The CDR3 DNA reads TGTGCCAGCAGTTTAGGGGGGTTAAGGGAAAAACTGTTTTTT. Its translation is CASSLGGLREKLFF.

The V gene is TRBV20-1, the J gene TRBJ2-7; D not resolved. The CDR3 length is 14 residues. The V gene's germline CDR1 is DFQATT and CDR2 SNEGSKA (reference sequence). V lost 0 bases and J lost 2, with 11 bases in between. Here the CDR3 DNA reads TGCAGTGCTAGAGATCGGCAGAATCCCTACGAGCAGTACTTC. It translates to CSARDRQNPYEQYF.

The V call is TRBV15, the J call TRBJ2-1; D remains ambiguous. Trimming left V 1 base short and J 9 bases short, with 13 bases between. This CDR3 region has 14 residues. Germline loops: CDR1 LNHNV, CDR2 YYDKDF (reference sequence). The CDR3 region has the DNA TGTGCCACCAGCAGAGGCGGAGAGGTCGGTGAGCAGTTCTTC. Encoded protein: CATSRGGEVGEQFF.

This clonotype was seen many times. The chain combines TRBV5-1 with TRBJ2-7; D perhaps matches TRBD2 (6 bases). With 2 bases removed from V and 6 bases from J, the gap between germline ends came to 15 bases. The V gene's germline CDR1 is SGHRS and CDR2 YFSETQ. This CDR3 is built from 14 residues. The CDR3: CASSFGEVLSEQYF. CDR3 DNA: TGCGCCAGCAGCTTCGGGGAGGTCCTCTCCGAGCAGTACTTC.

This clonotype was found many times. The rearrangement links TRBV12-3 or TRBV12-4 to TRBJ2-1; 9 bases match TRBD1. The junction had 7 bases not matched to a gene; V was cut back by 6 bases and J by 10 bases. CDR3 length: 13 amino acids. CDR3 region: CASRLDRGGEQFF. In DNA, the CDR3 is TGTGCCAGCAGGCTGGACAGGGGAGGCGAGCAGTTCTTC.

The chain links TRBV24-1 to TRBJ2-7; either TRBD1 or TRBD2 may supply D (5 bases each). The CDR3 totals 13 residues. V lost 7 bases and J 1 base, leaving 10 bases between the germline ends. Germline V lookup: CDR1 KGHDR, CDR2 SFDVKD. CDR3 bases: TGTGCCACCAGGGCAGGGAGTTCCTACGAGCAGTACTTC. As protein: CATRAGSSYEQYF.

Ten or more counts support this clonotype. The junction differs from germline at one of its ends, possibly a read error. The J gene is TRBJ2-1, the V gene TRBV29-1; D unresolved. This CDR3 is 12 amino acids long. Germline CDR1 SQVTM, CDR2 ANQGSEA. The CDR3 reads CSVHSPEPFTLF. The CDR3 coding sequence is TGCAGCGTTCACAGCCCCGAGCCCTTCACCCTCTTC.

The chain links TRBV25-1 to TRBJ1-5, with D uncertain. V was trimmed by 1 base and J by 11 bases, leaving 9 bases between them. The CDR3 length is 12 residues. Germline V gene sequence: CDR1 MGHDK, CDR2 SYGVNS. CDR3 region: CASSESGAAQHF. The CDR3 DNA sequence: TGTGCCAGCAGTGAATCGGGCGCCGCCCAGCATTTT.

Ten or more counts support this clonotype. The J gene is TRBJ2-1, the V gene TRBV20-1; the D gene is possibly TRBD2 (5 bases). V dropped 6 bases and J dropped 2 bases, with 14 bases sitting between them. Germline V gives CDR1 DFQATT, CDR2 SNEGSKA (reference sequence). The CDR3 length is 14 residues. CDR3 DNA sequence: TGCAGTGCGGTTAGCGCTCCTGCCTACAATGAGCAGTTCTTC. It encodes CSAVSAPAYNEQFF.